The rows below give T cell receptor beta chains drawn from one sample of a study of shared clonotypes between healthy human individuals. The repertoire was sequenced with immunoSEQ multiplex PCR; TCRdb's copy has only in-frame clones and lacks some. The sample yields about 1.5 million clones, over 95% seen once. The sequencing sample was made of naive CD4+ T cells sorted from blood. The receptors were sampled from a man aged 30 to 45 in good health. CDR3s leave out the opening cysteine and the closing phenylalanine or tryptophan. A D gene is named only where the DNA matches it firmly. A clone size is listed for some rows: how often the clone was seen (once, few, many), or a class if it is expanded.

CDR3 protein	clone size	V gene	D gene
ASSPRTGSGWDEQF	.	TRBV18	.
ASSLDAFIQGQADLNEQF	once	TRBV5-1	TRBD1
ASSRTGSYEQY	.	TRBV27	TRBD1
ASSPREITDTQY	.	TRBV7-3	.
ASSGHGTDTQY	.	TRBV6-5	.
ASSIRGPGGYEQY	.	TRBV19	TRBD2
ASSLAWGSGGETQY	once	TRBV13	TRBD2
ASSLYQRGNTIY	.	TRBV28	.
ASSKRGTGTGDMRGQETQY	once	TRBV21-1	.
ASSAGYSGNTIY	.	TRBV2	.
ASSLRAATQY	.	TRBV28	.
ASSPFVSSSHNEQF	.	TRBV18	.
AKPPDTNTGELF	.	TRBV10-1	.
ASSWGLAGTDTQY	.	TRBV4-2	TRBD2
ASSPLGTGETQY	.	TRBV18	TRBD1
AWSVLGVGEQF	.	TRBV30	.
ASSDSGLADEQF	.	TRBV25-1	TRBD2
ASSLMGQVMNTEAF	.	TRBV5-1	TRBD1
ASSTSGFSYEQY	.	TRBV7-6	.
ASRGLAGGPYEQY	.	TRBV19	TRBD2
ASSLVLSYEQY	.	TRBV7-2	.
ASSPPATRGY	.	TRBV28	.
ASSFPPGLRNEQY	.	TRBV27	.
ASSQASAYTDTQY	.	TRBV4-3	.
ASSHDSGPGNTIY	.	TRBV5-1	.
ASSPRRETIPDTQY	.	TRBV9	.
ASSVEARPYPNYGYT	.	TRBV9	.
ASSVAQGPYEQY	.	TRBV9	.
ASSLEQSSYNEQF	.	TRBV5-4	.
ASSFADMNTEAF	.	TRBV5-1	.
ASSEVISDTEAF	once	TRBV2	.
ASRRQGATDTQY	.	TRBV14	TRBD1
ASSGAAGANGYT	.	TRBV7-2	.
ASSQGERVTLVHNEQF	.	TRBV4-1	.
ASSPSGVRGNTIY	once	TRBV28	.
ASSSVAGLGNNEQF	.	TRBV5-5	TRBD2
SVRDRGQGTEAF	few	TRBV29-1	TRBD1